This passage covers 9 T cell receptor beta chains from one sample sequenced in a study of T cells in Graves' hyperthyroidism and ophthalmopathy. RNA transcripts gave rise to amplified TCR beta CDR3 regions. HTBI primers were the set used in a first-round RT-PCR of the TCR CDR3. MiXCR, run by TCRdb on the multiplex PCR reads, gives a single entry per CDR3 protein. Counted here are around 600,000 distinct CDR3 sequences, approximately 14% occurring once; the ten biggest clones make up around 13%. Source material: blood. These receptors originate from a woman between 50 and 59 years old with Graves' ophthalmopathy.

The table lists this clonotype with many counts. The J gene is TRBJ1-5, the V gene TRBV2; D gene ambiguous. The CDR3 runs to 13 residues. Looked up from germline, CDR1 is SNHLY and CDR2 is FYNNEI. Trimming stripped 7 bases from V and 7 bases from J, with 14 bases between. The CDR3 sequence is CASKAGGGQPQHF. As DNA, the CDR3 is TGTGCCAGCAAAGCAGGAGGCGGACAGCCCCAGCATTTT. Full variable domain (rest looked up from reference TRBV2 and TRBJ1-5): EPEVTQTPSHQVTQMGQEVILRCVPISNHLYFYWYRQILGQKVEFLVSFYNNEISEKSEIFDDQFSVERPDGSNFTLKIRSTKLEDSAMYFCASKAGGGQPQHFGDGTRLSIL.

This clonotype was seen ten or more times. The chain combines TRBV3-1 with TRBJ2-5, with 9 bases fitting TRBD2. CDR3 size: 16 residues. The junction had 5 bases not matched to a gene; V was cut back by 1 base and J by 2 bases. CDR1 and CDR2 from the germline V gene are LGHDT and YNNKEL (reference sequence). CDR3 region: CASSQGGGRDQETQYF. The CDR3, as DNA: TGTGCCAGCAGCCAAGGAGGCGGGAGGGATCAAGAGACCCAGTACTTC.

This clonotype was picked up many times. In nucleotides, the CDR3 is TGTGCCAGCAGTTCTAGGGGGTCGGGAGGGATTCAAGAGACCCAGTACTTC. Its translation is CASSSRGSGGIQETQYF. The rearrangement joins TRBV12-3 or TRBV12-4 to TRBJ2-5; the match to TRBD2 covers 8 bases. V lost 4 bases to trimming and J lost 2 bases; unmatched junction nucleotides: 12. This CDR3 spans 17 amino acids.

In this sample, this clonotype turned up many times. The chain carries TRBV12-3 or TRBV12-4 and TRBJ2-5; 8 positions match TRBD1. This CDR3 spans 14 amino acids. Germline trimming cut 6 bases from V and 2 bases from J; bases unmatched to any gene: 5. The CDR3 DNA reads TGTGCCAGCAGACGACAGGGGTCGCAAGAGACCCAGTACTTC. It is translated as CASRRQGSQETQYF.

The chain uses TRBV2 and TRBJ2-1; TRBD2 agrees at 10 bases. This CDR3 is built from 15 residues. Germline CDR1 and CDR2: SNHLY and FYNNEI. Trimming cost V 7 bases and J 9 bases; bases outside gene matches: 12. The CDR3 is CASNRASGSLGEQFF. The CDR3 region has the DNA TGTGCCAGCAATCGGGCTAGCGGGAGTCTTGGTGAGCAGTTCTTC.

The chain couples TRBV4-1 to TRBJ2-1; D is uncertain. Germline V gene lookup returns CDR1 MGHRA and CDR2 YSYEKL. The CDR3 is made up of 11 amino acids. Trimming cost V 1 base and J 10 bases, with 5 bases left between them. CDR3: CASSQGREQFF. CDR3 coding DNA: TGCGCCAGCAGCCAAGGTAGGGAGCAGTTCTTC.

This clonotype was counted ten times or more. The chain recombines TRBV27 with TRBJ2-3, with 7 bases fitting TRBD2. Germline assignment: CDR1 MNHEY and CDR2 SMNVEV (reference sequence). The length of the CDR3 is 13 residues. The V segment lost 3 bases and the J segment 8 bases; nucleotides outside the gene matches: 5. CDR3 amino acids: CASSLGRAGTQYF. The DNA of the CDR3 is TGTGCCAGCAGTTTGGGGAGGGCCGGTACGCAGTATTTT.

Many counts were recorded for this clonotype. V is TRBV2 and J is TRBJ1-6; 9 positions match TRBD1. The germline V gene encodes CDR1 SNHLY and CDR2 FYNNEI. V was clipped by 5 bases and J by 7 bases; unmatched bases: 6. The length of the CDR3 is 15 residues. The CDR3 region is CASSPQGALNSPLHF. Written as DNA, the CDR3 is TGTGCCAGCAGTCCACAGGGGGCTCTGAATTCACCCCTCCACTTT.

J is TRBJ2-5 and V is TRBV5-5, with 8 bases that match TRBD2. With V trimmed by 4 bases and J by 2 bases, 7 bases remained unmatched. The CDR3 has 15 amino acids. Germline V gives CDR1 SGHKS, CDR2 YYEKEE (reference sequence). The CDR3 DNA sequence: TGTGCCAGCAGCGAGGGGACTAGAGGACAAGAGACCCAGTACTTC. Its translation: CASSEGTRGQETQYF.